Included here is one TCR beta chain sequence, with context. The sample comes from a study of blood T cell repertoires in COVID-19. Here immunoSEQ multiplex PCR was the method, and the copy in TCRdb shows in-frame clones only, minus some. In the table there are some 50,000 clones, 84% of which are singletons. In germline, CDR1 is MRHNA, CDR2 SNTAGT. Deletions cut 0 bases from V and 4 bases from J, with 5 bases between. This CDR3 comprises 13 residues. The J gene is TRBJ2-3, the V gene TRBV6-4; the D is unclear. The sequence came from a man in his fifties or sixties with active COVID-19. Sequenced material: peripheral blood. For the CDR3, the DNA is TGTGCCAGCAGTGACTCCCTAGCAGATACGCAGTATTTT. This gives the protein CASSDSLADTQYF.